The 26 T cell receptor beta chains presented below share a single source sample, sequenced in a study of regulatory T cells in long-lasting Graves disease. Specified time point: newly diagnosed GD, antithyroid drugs for less than 3 months. Construction of the TCR library relied on RNA isolated from PBMCs. Construction of the TCR beta libraries employed iRepertoire HTBI primers in conjunction with Arm-PCR of CDR3 regions. TCRdb fed the multiplex PCR reads into MiXCR, producing one record per CDR3 protein. The sample has about 210,000 distinct CDR3 sequences, approximately 19% seen once. The sample also formed part of further work on T cells in Graves' hyperthyroidism and ophthalmopathy.

Sequenced material: peripheral blood mononuclear cells (PBMCs), taken at new diagnosis, from a patient treated with antithyroid drugs. The receptor source for this set is a woman aged 30 to 39 with Graves disease.

This clonotype was observed at least ten times. The chain joins TRBV12-3 or TRBV12-4 to TRBJ2-7, with 13 bases that match TRBD2. V trimming: 9 bases; J trimming: 7 bases; junction bases outside the gene matches: 9. The CDR3 length is 14 residues. In DNA form, the CDR3 reads TGTGCCAGTTGGTCCGGGACTAGCGGGGTGGAGCAGTACTTC. Translating gives CASWSGTSGVEQYF.

This clonotype has ten or more counts. The CDR3 nucleotides read TGCAGTGCTCAGCGGTTCGCCCAGGGGGCCCAGTACTTC. Its translation: CSAQRFAQGAQYF. V gene TRBV20-1 combines with J gene TRBJ2-5; 7 nucleotides match TRBD1. Germline V lookup: CDR1 DFQATT, CDR2 SNEGSKA (reference sequence). The CDR3 consists of 13 residues. Trimming at V came to 5 bases and at J to 9 bases, leaving 12 bases not matched to a gene.

This clonotype has ten or more counts. V is TRBV3-1 and J is TRBJ1-1; maybe TRBD1 (5 bases). This CDR3 contains 14 residues. Germline values: CDR1 LGHDT, CDR2 YNNKEL (reference sequence). Trimming left V 3 bases short and J 4 bases short, with 12 bases between. The CDR3 nucleotides are TGTGCCAGCAGCCAGCGGGGGTCGGGCACTGAAGCTTTCTTT. It yields the protein CASSQRGSGTEAFF.

This clonotype has at least ten counts. The chain recombines TRBV11-3 with TRBJ2-5; the D gene is possibly TRBD2 (6 bases). Germline V gene lookup returns CDR1 SGHNT and CDR2 YENEEA. V was cut by 3 bases and J by 6 bases, with 11 bases left in between. This CDR3 has 13 amino acids. CDR3 coding DNA: TGTGCCAGCAGCTTGGAGGGTTTGAAGACCCAGTACTTC. Its translation is CASSLEGLKTQYF.

Concerning this clonotype itself: Because the CDR3 is missing its conserved closing phenylalanine or tryptophan, this is likely a read error. The DNA is left out, because the CDR3 cannot be placed on it with certainty; the CDR3 is given as TCRdb lists it. This rearrangement joins TRBV20-1 to TRBJ1-1; the table names TRBD1, a call not compared with the DNA. Germline V lookup: CDR1 DFQATT, CDR2 SNEGSKA (reference sequence). 13 amino acids form the CDR3, both terminal residues included. The chain's CDR3 is CSAGRDGNTEAFA.

A remark on this clonotype: Possible read error: a much larger clone is one base away. This rearrangement joins TRBV18 to TRBJ2-1, with 8 bases lining up with TRBD2. CDR3 length equals 14 residues. CDR1 KGHSH and CDR2 LQKENI come from the germline V gene. The CDR3 DNA reads as TGTCCCAGCTCAGGGGTAGCGGGGTCGAATGAGCAGTTCTTC. Amino acids: CPSSGVAGSNEQFF.

This chain uses TRBV4-2 with TRBJ2-7; a weak D match, TRBD1 (6 bases). CDR3 length equals 14 residues. Germline CDR1 is LGHNA and CDR2 is YNFKEQ. V was pared by 5 bases and J by 2 bases, with 13 bases between. The CDR3 reads CASSVAGTTYEQYF. The DNA of the CDR3 is TGTGCCAGCAGCGTCGCCGGGACAACCTACGAGCAGTACTTC.

This clonotype was recorded at least ten times. One junction end does not reproduce the germline sequence, and a read error may be involved. The CDR3 spells CASSLVTDISGNTIYF. CDR3 DNA: TGTGCCAGCAGCTTAGTAACAGATATCTCTGGAAACACCATATATTTT. The chain uses TRBV5-1 and TRBJ1-3; D gene unclear. CDR3 size: 16 residues. In germline, CDR1 is SGHRS, CDR2 YFSETQ. The variable domain in full, with the rest retrieved from reference TRBV5-1 and TRBJ1-3, is KAGVTQTPRYLIKTRGQQVTLSCSPISGHRSVSWYQQTPGQGLQFLFEYFSETQRNKGNFPGRFSGRQFSNSRSEMNVSTLELGDSALYLCASSLVTDISGNTIYFGEGSWLTVV.

The chain couples TRBV28 to TRBJ2-7, with D possibly matching TRBD1 (7 bases). V dropped 1 base and J dropped 3 bases, with 22 bases sitting between them. Germline CDR1 MDHEN, CDR2 SYDVKM. CDR3 length: 18 amino acids. The CDR3 protein is CASSLYAPRDSAYYEQYF. CDR3 bases: TGTGCCAGCAGTTTATATGCGCCGCGGGACAGCGCGTACTACGAGCAGTACTTC.

This clonotype was recorded at least ten times. The chain carries TRBV20-1 and TRBJ1-1; D might be TRBD1 (6 bases). The CDR3 covers 13 residues. V dropped 7 bases and J dropped 1 base, with 13 bases sitting between them. CDR1 DFQATT and CDR2 SNEGSKA come from the germline V gene (reference sequence). CDR3: CSGAGAGNTEAFF. CDR3 coding DNA: TGCAGTGGTGCGGGGGCTGGGAACACTGAAGCTTTCTTT.

This clonotype was seen repeatedly, ten times or more. The rearrangement joins TRBV11-2 to TRBJ1-1; D is possibly TRBD1 (5 bases). The ends were cut back, 0 bases at V and 1 base at J, with 6 bases in the middle. The CDR3 covers 14 residues. Germline lookup yields CDR1 SGHAT and CDR2 FQNNGV. The CDR3 is CASSLDTGNTEAFF. CDR3 in DNA: TGTGCCAGCAGCTTAGATACAGGGAACACTGAAGCTTTCTTT.

This clonotype was seen many times. This chain uses TRBV11-3 with TRBJ2-5; a possible D gene is TRBD1 (5 bases). Germline V gives CDR1 SGHNT, CDR2 YENEEA. The CDR3 runs 14 residues. V lost 0 bases and J lost 4, with 9 bases in between. The CDR3 bases are TGTGCCAGCAGCTTAGACGCTGGGGCAGAGACCCAGTACTTC. Its translation is CASSLDAGAETQYF.

This clonotype showed up just a few times. This may be a read error: a much more frequent sequence differs by one nucleotide. The chain links TRBV6-4 to TRBJ1-1, with a tentative D call TRBD1 (5 bases). CDR1 and CDR2 (germline): MRHNA, SNTAGT. The CDR3 loop spans 15 amino acids. CDR3 loop: CASSYLPITDTGAFF. DNA for the CDR3: TGTGCCAGCAGTTACTTGCCTATTACGGACACTGGAGCTTTCTTT.

This clonotype was counted many times. The chain carries TRBV7-3 and TRBJ2-5; D not resolved. Germline-derived CDR1 and CDR2 are SGHTA and FQGTGA. The CDR3 runs to 15 residues. Trimming left V 1 base short and J 3 bases short, with 12 bases between. CDR3 sequence: CASSLNSSFKETQYF. The CDR3 coding sequence is TGTGCCAGCAGCTTAAACAGCTCCTTCAAAGAGACCCAGTACTTC.

The V and J genes are TRBV4-1 and TRBJ1-3; the D is unclear. Trimming removed 2 bases from V and 2 bases from J, with 7 bases in between. CDR3 length: 14 residues. The V gene's germline CDR1 is MGHRA and CDR2 YSYEKL. The CDR3 reads CASSQRHPGNTIYF. The CDR3 DNA is TGCGCCAGCAGCCAACGACACCCTGGAAACACCATATATTTT.

This clonotype was picked up many times. This sequence joins TRBV7-9 and TRBJ2-2; a weak D match, TRBD2 (5 bases). Germline V lookup: CDR1 SEHNR, CDR2 FQNEAQ (reference sequence). The CDR3 has 14 amino acids. Trimming took 4 bases from V and 6 from J, leaving 12 bases between them. The CDR3 here is CASSSQLVPGELFF. The CDR3, as DNA: TGTGCCAGCAGCTCCCAACTAGTCCCCGGGGAGCTGTTTTTT.

Concerning this clonotype: This may come from a read error, since a much larger clone is one base off. The V call is TRBV2, the J call TRBJ2-3, with 8 bases matching TRBD2. The length of the CDR3 is 18 residues. From germline, CDR1 is SNHLY and CDR2 FYNNEI. CDR3 DNA: TGTGCTCCTCAGAGGAGGGCGGGAGGCCTACCCCTCACAGATACGCAGTATTTT. Its protein is CAPQRRAGGLPLTDTQYF.

The chain joins TRBV19 to TRBJ1-1; D call uncertain. V lost 5 bases and J 3 bases, leaving 10 bases between the germline ends. This CDR3 spans 13 amino acids. Germline V gene data show CDR1 as LNHDA and CDR2 as SQIVND (reference sequence). The CDR3 sequence is CASSPLGDTEAFF. The CDR3 region has the DNA TGTGCCAGTAGTCCCCTGGGCGACACTGAAGCTTTCTTT.

This clonotype was seen many times. The genes are TRBV4-1 and TRBJ2-1; the D gene is possibly TRBD2 (6 bases). The CDR3 has 15 residues. The V end lost 3 bases, the J end lost 1 base, and 10 bases lay between the germline ends. Germline lookup yields CDR1 MGHRA and CDR2 YSYEKL. For the CDR3, the DNA is TGCGCCAGCAGCCAGGGACTTCGTTCCTACAATGAGCAGTTCTTC. Protein sequence: CASSQGLRSYNEQFF.

This clonotype has a count of ten or more. The chain couples TRBV18 to TRBJ2-7, with TRBD1 matching 7 bases. The CDR3 length is 14 residues. CDR1 is KGHSH and CDR2 is LQKENI in the germline V gene. V gave up 3 bases and J gave up 2 bases; unmatched junction bases: 4. The CDR3 spells CASSPRQGTYEQYF. The CDR3 DNA sequence: TGTGCCAGCTCACCTCGACAGGGTACCTACGAGCAGTACTTC.

The table lists this clonotype with many counts. This chain connects TRBV7-9 to TRBJ1-2; no reliable D call. In germline, CDR1 is SEHNR, CDR2 FQNEAQ (reference sequence). V gave up 3 bases and J gave up 5 bases, with 10 bases separating them. CDR3 length equals 13 residues. CDR3 in amino acids: CASSLDPRYGYTF. The CDR3 region has the DNA TGTGCCAGCAGCTTGGACCCGAGATATGGCTACACCTTC.

This clonotype was seen ten or more times. The chain employs TRBV30 and TRBJ1-5; TRBD1 might be the D (5 bases). Germline V gives CDR1 GTSNPN, CDR2 SVGIG (reference sequence). Deletions cut 3 bases from V and 4 bases from J, with 13 bases between. This CDR3 contains 14 residues. CDR3 nucleotide sequence: TGTGCCTGGAGCATAGGACAAGGGAATCAGCCCCAGCATTTT. Its protein product is CAWSIGQGNQPQHF.

Remarks on this clonotype: It differs at one base from a far larger clone, so likely a read error. The chain links TRBV9 to TRBJ2-7; TRBD2 agrees at 10 bases. This CDR3 is built from 15 residues. V dropped 4 bases and J dropped 0; count of bases not matched to a gene: 4. Germline CDR1 reads SGDLS; CDR2 reads YYNGEE. Written as DNA, the CDR3 is TGTGCCAGCAGCTCCAGACTAGCGGGCTCCTACGAGCAGTACTTC. Translation gives CASSSRLAGSYEQYF.

This clonotype was seen many times. The chain employs TRBV5-1 and TRBJ2-7; TRBD1 matches at 8 bases. Trimming removed 4 bases from V and 6 bases from J; junction bases left unmatched: 6. Germline V gene sequence: CDR1 SGHRS, CDR2 YFSETQ. The CDR3 spans 13 residues. In DNA form, the CDR3 reads TGCGCCAGCAGCAACGGACAGGGTCCCGAGCAGTACTTC. Translation: CASSNGQGPEQYF.

This clonotype was seen only a few times. This sequence may be a read error, since a much larger clone differs from it by one base. Since no conserved phenylalanine or tryptophan closes the CDR3, a read error is the likely cause. This sequence joins TRBV6-1 and TRBJ1-2, with no clear D. The CDR3 is made up of 15 amino acids. Germline V gives CDR1 MNHNS, CDR2 SASEGT. V was pared by 2 bases and J by 2 bases, with 12 bases between. CDR3 DNA sequence: TGTGCCAGCAGTGAACCTCCCGGGAACAACTATGGCTACACCCTC. Its protein product is CASSEPPGNNYGYTL.

This clonotype was recorded at least ten times. The genes are TRBV20-1 and TRBJ2-7, with 16 positions matching TRBD2. Germline V gives CDR1 DFQATT, CDR2 SNEGSKA (reference sequence). V shed 6 bases and J 0 bases; nucleotides not matched to a gene: 8. This CDR3 contains 17 residues. CDR3 protein: CSALGTSGGVSSYEQYF. CDR3 nucleotide sequence: TGCAGTGCCCTCGGGACTAGCGGGGGGGTGAGCTCCTACGAGCAGTACTTC.